This paragraph covers one T cell receptor beta chain sequence. This CDR3 region has 16 residues. CDR1 and CDR2 from the germline V gene are SGHRS and YFSETQ. The V segment lost 1 base and the J segment 5 bases; nucleotides outside the gene matches: 10. MiXCR was run by TCRdb on the 5' RACE reads, yielding one entry per CDR3 protein. Of 55,000 to 65,000 distinct CDR3 sequences listed, around 15% are singletons. The data were taken from a study of early T cells in non-severe SARS-CoV-2 infection. Material: whole blood, obtained at baseline. The chain uses TRBV5-1 and TRBJ2-7; TRBD1 aligns across 9 bases. This TCR was sampled from an adult who was a healthcare worker with PCR-confirmed SARS-CoV-2 infection or an uninfected control (not recorded which). As DNA, the CDR3 is TGCGCCAGCAGCTTGTCAGTCGGGGACAGGGCAGACGAGCAGTACTTC. Its protein product is CASSLSVGDRADEQYF.